This T cell receptor beta chain was sequenced during a study of vaccination effects on CD4 cells after COVID-19. Study overall: ViraFEST expansion of antigen-specific CD4+ T cells with viral peptide pools preceded sequencing.

Remarks on this clone: Its antigen is still unknown.

This CDR3 region has 15 residues. Between the trimmed V and J ends, which lost 4 bases and 5 bases, there was a span of 19 bases. Germline CDR1 SGHRS, CDR2 YFSETQ. Measured with immunoSEQ multiplex PCR; TCRdb has only the in-frame clones, and not every one. In the table there are tens of thousands of clones, 65% to 80% of which are singletons. Once cultured for roughly ten days, the cells underwent separation to obtain CD4+ T cells. This chain links TRBV5-1 with TRBJ2-7; D might be TRBD1 or TRBD2, each matching 6 bases. Specimen: CD4+ T cells from PBMCs cultured without peptide, collected before COVID-19 vaccination. This TCR was recovered from a human donor who received a COVID-19 vaccine. The CDR3 protein is CASSPPEGGADEQYF. The CDR3 DNA reads TGCGCCAGCAGCCCGCCCGAGGGGGGCGCCGACGAGCAGTACTTC.